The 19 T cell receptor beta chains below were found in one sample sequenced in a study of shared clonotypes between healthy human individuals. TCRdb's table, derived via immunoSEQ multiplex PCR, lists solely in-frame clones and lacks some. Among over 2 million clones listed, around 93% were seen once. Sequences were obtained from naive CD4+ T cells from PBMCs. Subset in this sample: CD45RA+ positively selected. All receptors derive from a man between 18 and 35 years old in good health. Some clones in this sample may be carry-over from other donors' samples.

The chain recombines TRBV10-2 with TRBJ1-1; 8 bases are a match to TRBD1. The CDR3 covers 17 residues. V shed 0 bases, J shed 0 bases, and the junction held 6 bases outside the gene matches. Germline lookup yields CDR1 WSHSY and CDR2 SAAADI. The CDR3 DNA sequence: TGCGCCAGCAGTGAGTCGTTCAGGGGGCAAGTGAACACTGAAGCTTTCTTT. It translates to CASSESFRGQVNTEAFF.

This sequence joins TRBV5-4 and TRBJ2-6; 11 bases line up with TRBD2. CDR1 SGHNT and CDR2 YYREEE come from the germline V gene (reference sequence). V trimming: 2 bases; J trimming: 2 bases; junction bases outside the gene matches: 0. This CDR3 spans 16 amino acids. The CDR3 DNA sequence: TGTGCCAGCAGCTTACTAGCGGGAGCTGGGGCCAACGTCCTGACTTTC. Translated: CASSLLAGAGANVLTF.

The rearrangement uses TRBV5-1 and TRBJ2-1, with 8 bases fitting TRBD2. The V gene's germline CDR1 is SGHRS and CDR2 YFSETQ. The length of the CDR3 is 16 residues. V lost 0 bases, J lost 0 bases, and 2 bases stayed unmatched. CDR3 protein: CASSLDGRASYNEQFF. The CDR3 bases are TGCGCCAGCAGCTTGGACGGGAGGGCCTCCTACAATGAGCAGTTCTTC.

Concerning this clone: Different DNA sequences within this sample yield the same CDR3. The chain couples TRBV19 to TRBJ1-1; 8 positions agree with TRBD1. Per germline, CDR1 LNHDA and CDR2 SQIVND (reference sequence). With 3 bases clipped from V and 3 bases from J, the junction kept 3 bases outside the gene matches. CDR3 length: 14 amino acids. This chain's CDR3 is CASSIQGADTEAFF. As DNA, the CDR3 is TGTGCCAGTAGTATCCAGGGGGCGGACACTGAAGCTTTCTTT.

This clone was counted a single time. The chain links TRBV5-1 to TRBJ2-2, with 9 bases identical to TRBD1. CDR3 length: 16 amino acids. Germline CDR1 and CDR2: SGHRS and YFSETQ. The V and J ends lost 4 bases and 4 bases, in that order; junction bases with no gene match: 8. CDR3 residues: CASSPSQQGATGELFF. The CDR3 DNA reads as TGCGCCAGCAGCCCGTCCCAACAGGGGGCCACCGGGGAGCTGTTTTTT.

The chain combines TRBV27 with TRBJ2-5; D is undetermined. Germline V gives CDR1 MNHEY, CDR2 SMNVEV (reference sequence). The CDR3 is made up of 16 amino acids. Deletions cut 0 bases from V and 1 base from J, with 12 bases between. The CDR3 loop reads CASSLSPPLPQETQYF. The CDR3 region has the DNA TGTGCCAGCAGTTTATCGCCTCCTTTACCCCAAGAGACCCAGTACTTC.

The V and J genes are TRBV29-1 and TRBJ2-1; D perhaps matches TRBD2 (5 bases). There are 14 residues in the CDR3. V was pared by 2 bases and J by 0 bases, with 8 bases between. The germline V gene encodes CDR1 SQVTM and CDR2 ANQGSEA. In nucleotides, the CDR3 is TGCAGCGTTGAAACAGCGGTCTCCTACAATGAGCAGTTCTTC. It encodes CSVETAVSYNEQFF.

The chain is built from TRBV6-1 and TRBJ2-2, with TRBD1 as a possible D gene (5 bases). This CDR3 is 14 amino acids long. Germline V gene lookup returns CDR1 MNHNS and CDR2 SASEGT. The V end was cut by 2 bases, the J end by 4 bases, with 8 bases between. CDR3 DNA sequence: TGTGCCAGCAGTGAAAGCCAGGGCACCGGGGAGCTGTTTTTT. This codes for CASSESQGTGELFF.

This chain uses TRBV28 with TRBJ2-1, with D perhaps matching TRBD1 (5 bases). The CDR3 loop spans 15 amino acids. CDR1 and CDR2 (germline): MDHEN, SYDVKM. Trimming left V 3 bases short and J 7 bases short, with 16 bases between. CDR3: CASSLVLGARNEQFF. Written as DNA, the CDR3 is TGTGCCAGCAGTTTGGTCTTAGGGGCGAGAAATGAGCAGTTCTTC.

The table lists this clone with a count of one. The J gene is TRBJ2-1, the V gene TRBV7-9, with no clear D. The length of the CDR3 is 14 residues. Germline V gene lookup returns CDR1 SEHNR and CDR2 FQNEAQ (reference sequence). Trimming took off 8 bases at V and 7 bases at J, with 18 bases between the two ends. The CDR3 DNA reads TGTGCCAGCTCCGCGGCCCAAGGTGTAAATGAGCAGTTCTTC. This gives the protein CASSAAQGVNEQFF.

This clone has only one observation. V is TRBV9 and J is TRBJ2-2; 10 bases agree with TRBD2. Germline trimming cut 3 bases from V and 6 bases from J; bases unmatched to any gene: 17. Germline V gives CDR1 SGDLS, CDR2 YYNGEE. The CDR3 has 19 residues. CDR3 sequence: CASSAEGLAGVRTPGELFF. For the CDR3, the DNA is TGTGCCAGCAGCGCCGAAGGGCTAGCGGGAGTACGAACACCCGGGGAGCTGTTTTTT.

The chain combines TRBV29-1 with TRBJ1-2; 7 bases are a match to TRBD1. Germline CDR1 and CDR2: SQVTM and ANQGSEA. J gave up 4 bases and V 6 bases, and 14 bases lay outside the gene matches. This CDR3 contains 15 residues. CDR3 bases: TGCAGCGTCCTCCACCGGGGGGCAGGGGGCTATGGCTACACCTTC. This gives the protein CSVLHRGAGGYGYTF.

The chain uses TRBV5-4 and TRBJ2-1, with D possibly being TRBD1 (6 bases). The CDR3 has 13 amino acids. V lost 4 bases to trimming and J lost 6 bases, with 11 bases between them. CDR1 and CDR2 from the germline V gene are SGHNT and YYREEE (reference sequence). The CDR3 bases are TGTGCCAGCAGCCACCCACAGGGCAATGAGCAGTTCTTC. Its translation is CASSHPQGNEQFF. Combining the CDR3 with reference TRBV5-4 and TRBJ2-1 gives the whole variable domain ETGVTQSPTHLIKTRGQQVTLRCSSQSGHNTVSWYQQALGQGPQFIFQYYREEENGRGNFPPRFSGLQFPNYSSELNVNALELDDSALYLCASSHPQGNEQFFGPGTRLTVL.

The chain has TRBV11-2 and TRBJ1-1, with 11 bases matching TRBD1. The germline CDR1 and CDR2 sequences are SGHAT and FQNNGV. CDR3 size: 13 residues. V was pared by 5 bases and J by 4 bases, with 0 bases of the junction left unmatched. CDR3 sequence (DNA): TGTGCCAGCAGCGGGACAGGGGGCACTGAAGCTTTCTTT. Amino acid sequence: CASSGTGGTEAFF.

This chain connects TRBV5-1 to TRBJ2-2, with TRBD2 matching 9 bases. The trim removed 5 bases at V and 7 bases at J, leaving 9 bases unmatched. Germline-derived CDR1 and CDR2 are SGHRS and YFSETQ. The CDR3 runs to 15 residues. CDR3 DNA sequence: TGCGCCAGCAGATATGTAGCGGGAGTTGACGGGGAGCTGTTTTTT. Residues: CASRYVAGVDGELFF.

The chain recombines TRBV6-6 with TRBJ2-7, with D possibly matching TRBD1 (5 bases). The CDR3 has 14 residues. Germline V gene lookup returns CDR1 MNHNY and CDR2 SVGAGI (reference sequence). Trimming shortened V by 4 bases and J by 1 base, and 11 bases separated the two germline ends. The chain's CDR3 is CASSFTDSSYEQYF. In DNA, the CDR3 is TGTGCCAGCAGTTTCACAGACAGTTCCTACGAGCAGTACTTC.

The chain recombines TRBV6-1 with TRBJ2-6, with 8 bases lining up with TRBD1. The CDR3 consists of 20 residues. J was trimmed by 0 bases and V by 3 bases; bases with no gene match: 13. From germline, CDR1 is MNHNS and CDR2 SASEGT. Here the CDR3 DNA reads TGTGCCAGCAGTGATTTTACTTGGGGACAGGTCCCCTCTGGGGCCAACGTCCTGACTTTC. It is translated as CASSDFTWGQVPSGANVLTF.

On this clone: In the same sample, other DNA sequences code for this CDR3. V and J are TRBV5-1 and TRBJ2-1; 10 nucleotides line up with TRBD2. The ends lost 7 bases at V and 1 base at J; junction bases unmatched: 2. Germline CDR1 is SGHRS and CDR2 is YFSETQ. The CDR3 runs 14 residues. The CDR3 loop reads CASSSGGSYNEQFF. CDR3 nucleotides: TGCGCCAGCTCTAGCGGGGGTTCCTACAATGAGCAGTTCTTC. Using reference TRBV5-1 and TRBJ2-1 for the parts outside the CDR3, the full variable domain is KAGVTQTPRYLIKTRGQQVTLSCSPISGHRSVSWYQQTPGQGLQFLFEYFSETQRNKGNFPGRFSGRQFSNSRSEMNVSTLELGDSALYLCASSSGGSYNEQFFGPGTRLTVL.

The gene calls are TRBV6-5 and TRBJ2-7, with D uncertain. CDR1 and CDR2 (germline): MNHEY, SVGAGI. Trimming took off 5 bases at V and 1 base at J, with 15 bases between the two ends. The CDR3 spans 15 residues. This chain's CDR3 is CASSPLGDYSYEQYF. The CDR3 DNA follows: TGTGCCAGCAGTCCCCTTGGAGATTATTCCTACGAGCAGTACTTC.